Here is one TCR beta chain with its context. This CDR3 has 16 amino acids. Germline V gene data show CDR1 as SGHNT and CDR2 as YYREEE (reference sequence). The J segment lost 4 bases and the V segment lost 4 bases, leaving 6 bases of the junction unmatched. The source of the sample is a study of blood T cell repertoires in COVID-19. Participant-reported clinical history was the basis for cohort assignment. Two negative PCRs, clearance, or symptom resolution were required of recovered Cohort 3 donors. Produced via immunoSEQ multiplex PCR; TCRdb's table is partial and in-frame only. The table lists about 500,000 clones, 87% of them singletons, with approximately 0.7% in the top ten.

The sample consisted of PBMCs or T cells enriched from blood (not recorded which). The TCR sequence derives from a woman younger than 35 who had recovered from COVID-19. The chain is built from TRBV5-4 and TRBJ1-3, with 12 bases that match TRBD1. The CDR3 DNA reads as TGTGCCAGCAGCCGGGACAGGGGGCTATCAGGAAACACCATATATTTT. As protein: CASSRDRGLSGNTIYF.